The 11 T cell receptor beta chains below were found in one sample sequenced in a study of cytomegalovirus exposure and HLA in healthy donors. Researchers ran the PCR with 60 Vbeta and 13 Jbeta primers. The data were produced by immunoSEQ multiplex PCR, yet TCRdb's version contains in-frame clones alone and is incomplete. The table records around 130,000 clones, just under 80% of them present only once. Sequenced: PBMCs. These TCRs come from a young man in good health and CMV-seronegative.

In its sample, this clone was seen once. The rearrangement links TRBV5-1 to TRBJ1-1; TRBD1 matches 9 bases. After removal of 3 bases from V and 5 bases from J, the junction contained 5 bases not matched to a gene. The CDR3 is made up of 14 amino acids. Germline CDR1 reads SGHRS; CDR2 reads YFSETQ. The CDR3 sequence: CASSWGQGSTEAFF. CDR3 sequence (DNA): TGCGCCAGCAGCTGGGGACAGGGTTCGACTGAAGCTTTCTTT.

The chain is built from TRBV7-2 and TRBJ2-3; tentative D call: TRBD2 (5 bases). The ends were cut back, 5 bases at V and 1 base at J, with 13 bases in the middle. This CDR3 is 15 amino acids long. Germline assignment: CDR1 SGHTA and CDR2 FQGNSA. CDR3 nucleotide sequence: TGTGCCAGCAGCGGCGGTTCCGGGGGCACAGATACGCAGTATTTT. Translating gives CASSGGSGGTDTQYF.

The chain links TRBV5-1 to TRBJ1-4; D is unresolved. Germline V gene lookup returns CDR1 SGHRS and CDR2 YFSETQ. The V gene lost 0 bases and the J gene lost 4 bases, with 10 bases spanning the gap. The CDR3 extends over 15 amino acids. This chain's CDR3 is CASSLAELDNEKLFF. The CDR3 coding sequence is TGCGCCAGCAGCTTGGCTGAGTTAGATAATGAAAAACTGTTTTTT. Looking up the rest from reference TRBV5-1 and TRBJ1-4 gives the full variable domain: KAGVTQTPRYLIKTRGQQVTLSCSPISGHRSVSWYQQTPGQGLQFLFEYFSETQRNKGNFPGRFSGRQFSNSRSEMNVSTLELGDSALYLCASSLAELDNEKLFFGSGTQLSVL.

This clone is medium-sized within its sample. This sequence joins TRBV5-4 and TRBJ2-1, with 8 bases matching TRBD2. From germline, CDR1 is SGHNT and CDR2 YYREEE (reference sequence). J gave up 8 bases and V 4 bases, and 8 bases lay outside the gene matches. CDR3 size: 14 residues. DNA of the CDR3: TGTGCCAGCAGCCCAAGCGGGGGAAAGGATGAGCAGTTCTTC. Protein product: CASSPSGGKDEQFF.

The CDR3 loop reads CASSPRGYEQFF. The DNA for the CDR3 is TGTGCCAGCTCACCTCGGGGGTATGAGCAGTTCTTC. This chain links TRBV18 with TRBJ2-1; maybe TRBD2 (6 bases). In germline, CDR1 is KGHSH, CDR2 LQKENI. This CDR3 spans 12 amino acids. V was clipped by 3 bases and J by 8 bases, with 8 bases between them.

The chain is built from TRBV28 and TRBJ2-1; 7 bases align to TRBD2. The junction had 7 bases not matched to a gene; V was cut back by 3 bases and J by 5 bases. Germline CDR1 is MDHEN and CDR2 is SYDVKM. This CDR3 region has 15 residues. The CDR3 DNA is TGTGCCAGCAGTTTGGGAGGGATACAAAACAATGAGCAGTTCTTC. Its translation is CASSLGGIQNNEQFF. Full variable domain (rest looked up from reference TRBV28 and TRBJ2-1): DVKVTQSSRYLVKRTGEKVFLECVQDMDHENMFWYRQDPGLGLRLIYFSYDVKMKEKGDIPEGYSVSREKKERFSLILESASTNQTSMYLCASSLGGIQNNEQFFGPGTRLTVL.

The table lists this clone with a count of one. V and J are TRBV4-3 and TRBJ2-2, with 9 bases matching TRBD2. Germline V gives CDR1 LGHNA, CDR2 YSLEER. This CDR3 has 15 residues. With V trimmed by 4 bases and J by 4 bases, 4 bases remained unmatched. CDR3: CASSLGTSPTGELFF. CDR3 bases: TGCGCCAGCAGCCTCGGGACTAGCCCCACCGGGGAGCTGTTTTTT.

The rearrangement uses TRBV5-1 and TRBJ1-1, with 9 nucleotides matching TRBD1. CDR1 and CDR2 from the germline V gene are SGHRS and YFSETQ. The ends lost 4 bases at V and 0 bases at J; junction bases unmatched: 4. The CDR3 loop spans 15 amino acids. CDR3 nucleotides: TGCGCCAGCAGCGGCACAGGGGGCCTGAACACTGAAGCTTTCTTT. Translation: CASSGTGGLNTEAFF.

The rearrangement joins TRBV4-3 to TRBJ2-2, with TRBD2 matching over 10 bases. The CDR3 is 15 amino acids. Germline CDR1 reads LGHNA; CDR2 reads YSLEER. With 3 bases clipped from V and 5 bases from J, the junction kept 3 bases outside the gene matches. The CDR3 region is CASSHLAGGTGELFF. CDR3 in DNA: TGCGCCAGCAGCCACTTAGCGGGAGGAACCGGGGAGCTGTTTTTT.

This chain connects TRBV5-4 to TRBJ2-7, with 7 positions matching TRBD1. CDR3 length: 14 amino acids. J gave up 3 bases and V 5 bases, and 8 bases lay outside the gene matches. Germline lookup yields CDR1 SGHNT and CDR2 YYREEE (reference sequence). The CDR3, as DNA: TGTGCCAGCAGACGACAGGGAAGGTTCTACGAGCAGTACTTC. Amino acid sequence: CASRRQGRFYEQYF.

This clone was observed a few times. The J gene is TRBJ2-3, the V gene TRBV6-5, with D perhaps TRBD2 (5 bases). CDR3 length: 14 residues. V lost 6 bases to trimming and J lost 1 base, with 11 bases between them. The germline V gene encodes CDR1 MNHEY and CDR2 SVGAGI. CDR3 sequence: CASSSRRGTDTQYF. CDR3 DNA sequence: TGTGCCAGCAGCTCCCGGCGGGGCACAGATACGCAGTATTTT.